Sequencing of this TCR beta chain was carried out in a study of cytomegalovirus exposure and HLA in healthy donors. Whole-study results and caveats: Rarity held for most TCR sequences, but there were some public TCRs that occurred in many donors. In vitro work confirmed that a few CMV-associated chains recognize CMV antigens. There were 150 to 200 TCR beta chains listed as cytomegalovirus-associated.

Assay: immunoSEQ multiplex PCR; the TCRdb copy retains only in-frame clones and omits some. Of tens of thousands of clones in the sample, almost 97% are singletons; the top ten hold 1.6%. Turning to this clone: Its antigen is not identified.

The receptor was isolated from a man aged 18 to 30 in good health and CMV-seropositive. The sample comprised PBMCs.

The CDR3 DNA is TGTGCCAGCAGCTTTACCCAGGTCCGAAAGAATTACGAGCAGTACTTC. As protein: CASSFTQVRKNYEQYF. The rearrangement links TRBV13 to TRBJ2-7; no clear D gene. The CDR3 is made up of 16 amino acids. CDR1 is PRHDT and CDR2 is FYEKMQ in the germline V gene (reference sequence). Trimming left V 3 bases short and J 4 bases short, with 19 bases between. The full variable domain, in which reference TRBV13 and TRBJ2-7 provide the parts outside the CDR3, is AAGVIQSPRHLIKEKRETATLKCYPIPRHDTVYWYQQGPGQDPQFLISFYEKMQSDKGSIPDRFSAQQFSDYHSELNMSSLELGDSALYFCASSFTQVRKNYEQYFGPGTRLTVT.